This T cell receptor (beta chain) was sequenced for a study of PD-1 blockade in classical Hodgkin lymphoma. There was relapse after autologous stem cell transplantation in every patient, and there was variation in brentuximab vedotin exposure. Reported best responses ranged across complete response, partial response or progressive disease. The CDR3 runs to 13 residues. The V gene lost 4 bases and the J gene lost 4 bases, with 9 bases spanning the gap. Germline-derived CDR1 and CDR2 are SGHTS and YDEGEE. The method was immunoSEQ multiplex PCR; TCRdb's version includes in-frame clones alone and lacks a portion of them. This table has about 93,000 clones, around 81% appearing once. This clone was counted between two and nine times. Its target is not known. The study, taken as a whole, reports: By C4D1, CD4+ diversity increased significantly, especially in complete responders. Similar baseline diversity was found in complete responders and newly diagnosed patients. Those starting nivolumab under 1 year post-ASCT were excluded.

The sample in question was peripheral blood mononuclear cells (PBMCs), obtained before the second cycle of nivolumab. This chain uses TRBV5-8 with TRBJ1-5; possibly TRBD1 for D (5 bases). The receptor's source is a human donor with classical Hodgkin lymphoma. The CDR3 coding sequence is TGTGCCAGCAGCCGGGACGGGAATCAGCCCCAGCATTTT. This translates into CASSRDGNQPQHF.